These 31 T cell receptor beta chains were all obtained from the same sample, sequenced in a study of cytomegalovirus exposure and HLA in healthy donors. The PCR was carried out with 60 Vbeta primers and 13 Jbeta primers. Method: immunoSEQ multiplex PCR; TCRdb's copy keeps in-frame clones and lacks some. The profile shows about 190,000 clones, approximately 82% of them singletons. Sequencing was performed on PBMCs. Source of these receptors: a woman between 18 and 30 years old in good health and CMV-seropositive.

This chain joins TRBV15 and TRBJ2-5; D might be TRBD2 (6 bases). This CDR3 has 19 residues. V lost 1 base and J lost 4, with 25 bases in between. CDR1 is LNHNV, CDR2 YYDKDF, per germline (reference sequence). The DNA of the CDR3 is TGTGCCACCAGCAGAGTAAGGGCACTAGCTCGGTCTGGGGTAGAGACCCAGTACTTC. This translates into CATSRVRALARSGVETQYF.

This chain connects TRBV5-4 to TRBJ1-1, with 9 positions matching TRBD1. The J segment lost 4 bases and the V segment lost 4 bases, leaving 8 bases of the junction unmatched. The CDR3 runs to 15 residues. In germline, CDR1 is SGHNT, CDR2 YYREEE (reference sequence). CDR3 sequence: CASSRNRGPGTEAFF. The DNA of the CDR3 is TGTGCCAGCAGCAGAAACAGGGGGCCGGGCACTGAAGCTTTCTTT.

The V call is TRBV30, the J call TRBJ1-2; D might be TRBD1 (5 bases). The CDR3 is 13 amino acids. Germline CDR1 and CDR2: GTSNPN and SVGIG (reference sequence). V lost 2 bases, J lost 8 bases, and 15 bases lay in between. The CDR3 nucleotides read TGTGCCTGGAGTCGAGGACAAGTGCGGGGCTACACCTTC. This encodes CAWSRGQVRGYTF.

This chain joins TRBV7-2 and TRBJ1-5; the match to TRBD1 covers 7 bases. The J segment lost 7 bases and the V segment lost 5 bases, leaving 8 bases of the junction unmatched. Germline V gene sequence: CDR1 SGHTA, CDR2 FQGNSA. The CDR3 is made up of 14 amino acids. The CDR3 protein is CASSPGTVVQPQHF. CDR3 bases: TGTGCCAGCAGCCCAGGGACAGTGGTGCAGCCCCAGCATTTT.

This sequence joins TRBV6-5 and TRBJ1-1, with 8 bases identical to TRBD1. Germline lookup yields CDR1 MNHEY and CDR2 SVGAGI. The length of the CDR3 is 15 residues. Trimming at V came to 2 bases and at J to 3 bases, leaving 5 bases not matched to a gene. The CDR3 DNA reads as TGTGCCAGCAGTTACATCAGGGGGCAGGACACTGAAGCTTTCTTT. Translated, it gives CASSYIRGQDTEAFF.

The chain links TRBV4-1 to TRBJ2-5, with D tentatively TRBD2 (5 bases). In germline, CDR1 is MGHRA, CDR2 YSYEKL. V gave up 2 bases and J gave up 1 base, with 17 bases separating them. The CDR3 runs to 17 residues. CDR3 region: CASSQPRNSVFQETQYF. CDR3 in DNA: TGCGCCAGCAGCCAACCGAGGAATAGCGTGTTCCAAGAGACCCAGTACTTC.

The chain combines TRBV30 with TRBJ1-5, with a tentative D call TRBD1 (5 bases). Germline CDR1 is GTSNPN and CDR2 is SVGIG (reference sequence). V dropped 1 base and J dropped 4 bases, with 14 bases sitting between them. The CDR3 is 15 amino acids. The CDR3 bases are TGTGCCTGGAGTGAACAACCAGGGCCAAATCAGCCCCAGCATTTT. Residues: CAWSEQPGPNQPQHF.

The chain carries TRBV21-1 and TRBJ1-5. TRBV21-1 is noted as a pseudogene. The CDR3 runs 13 residues. CDR3 in amino acids: CASSKAGGQPQHF. The DNA for the CDR3 is TGTGCCAGCAGCAAAGCCGGGGGTCAGCCCCAGCATTTT.

V is TRBV6-6 and J is TRBJ2-7, with 8 bases that match TRBD1. Trimming took 6 bases from V and 3 from J; bases not matched to a gene: 1. This CDR3 region has 12 residues. Germline assignment: CDR1 MNHNY and CDR2 SVGAGI (reference sequence). CDR3 residues: CASSDRGYEQYF. The CDR3 DNA sequence: TGTGCCAGCAGCGACAGGGGCTACGAGCAGTACTTC.

This chain joins TRBV19 and TRBJ2-7, with D tentatively TRBD1 (5 bases). The germline CDR1 and CDR2 sequences are LNHDA and SQIVND (reference sequence). Trimming shortened V by 4 bases and J by 0 bases, and 16 bases separated the two germline ends. The CDR3 loop spans 16 amino acids. The CDR3 coding sequence is TGTGCCAGTAGTAAAGACAGCTCCTTAGCCTCCTACGAGCAGTACTTC. Translation: CASSKDSSLASYEQYF.

This clone was observed a single time. V usage is TRBV7-2 and J usage is TRBJ1-2, with D unresolved. The CDR3 has 15 residues. Germline V CDR1 and CDR2: SGHTA, FQGNSA. V was cut by 1 base and J by 3 bases, with 12 bases left in between. CDR3: CASSLVPNGDYGYTF. Written as DNA, the CDR3 is TGTGCCAGCAGCTTAGTCCCAAACGGGGACTATGGCTACACCTTC.

This clone was observed a handful of times. V and J are TRBV21-1 and TRBJ1-6; the DNA was not used to check the table's D call, TRBD1. TRBV21-1 has pseudogene status. The CDR3 is made up of 16 amino acids. CDR3 amino acids: CASSKALRDSNSPLHF. In DNA form, the CDR3 reads TGTGCCAGCAGCAAAGCGCTTCGGGACAGTAATTCACCCCTCCACTTT.

The chain uses TRBV7-9 and TRBJ2-5; the D gene is possibly TRBD1 (6 bases). V lost 5 bases and J 5 bases, leaving 15 bases between the germline ends. Germline lookup yields CDR1 SEHNR and CDR2 FQNEAQ (reference sequence). The CDR3 totals 14 residues. CDR3 protein: CASSDYRVSETQYF. The CDR3 region has the DNA TGTGCCAGCAGCGACTACAGGGTTTCGGAGACCCAGTACTTC.

The V gene is TRBV2, the J gene TRBJ2-3; tentatively, D is TRBD2 (6 bases). The CDR3 consists of 12 residues. V lost 5 bases to trimming and J lost 6 bases, with 9 bases between them. CDR1 and CDR2 (germline): SNHLY, FYNNEI. CDR3 loop: CASSRLEDTQYF. DNA for the CDR3: TGTGCCAGCAGTCGACTAGAGGATACGCAGTATTTT. Variable domain in full (rest from reference TRBV2 and TRBJ2-3): EPEVTQTPSHQVTQMGQEVILRCVPISNHLYFYWYRQILGQKVEFLVSFYNNEISEKSEIFDDQFSVERPDGSNFTLKIRSTKLEDSAMYFCASSRLEDTQYFGPGTRLTVL.

The J gene is TRBJ1-1, the V gene TRBV28, with a weak D call TRBD1 (6 bases). Between the trimmed V and J ends, which lost 4 bases and 2 bases, there was a span of 11 bases. Looked up from germline, CDR1 is MDHEN and CDR2 is SYDVKM. The CDR3 is 14 amino acids. The chain's CDR3 is CASSWTAFNTEAFF. DNA of the CDR3: TGTGCCAGCAGTTGGACAGCCTTCAACACTGAAGCTTTCTTT.

The chain has TRBV2 and TRBJ1-5; 7 positions agree with TRBD1. This CDR3 has 15 amino acids. Germline-derived CDR1 and CDR2 are SNHLY and FYNNEI. V shed 8 bases and J 7 bases; nucleotides not matched to a gene: 14. The CDR3 nucleotides are TGTGCCAGCCAAGACAGGGATTGGGGTTTGCAGCCCCAGCATTTT. This sequence encodes CASQDRDWGLQPQHF.

A word on this clone: The same CDR3 is also encoded by other DNA sequences in this sample. The gene calls are TRBV5-1 and TRBJ2-1; 12 nucleotides align to TRBD1. Germline values: CDR1 SGHRS, CDR2 YFSETQ. There are 15 residues in the CDR3. The V segment lost 3 bases and the J segment 6 bases; nucleotides outside the gene matches: 4. The CDR3 region is CASSSGQGAGNEQFF. The CDR3 bases are TGCGCCAGCAGCTCGGGACAGGGGGCTGGCAATGAGCAGTTCTTC.

This clone was seen a few times. The chain is built from TRBV7-3 and TRBJ2-1, with 8 bases lining up with TRBD2. V lost 3 bases to trimming and J lost 8 bases; unmatched junction nucleotides: 9. The CDR3 spans 15 residues. Looked up from germline, CDR1 is SGHTA and CDR2 is FQGTGA. The CDR3 region has the DNA TGTGCCAGCAGCTTGTACACTAGCGGTAGGGATGAGCAGTTCTTC. It specifies CASSLYTSGRDEQFF.

The V call is TRBV30, the J call TRBJ2-1; TRBD1 might be the D (6 bases). This CDR3 has 17 residues. V lost 3 bases and J lost 0, with 18 bases in between. The V gene's germline CDR1 is GTSNPN and CDR2 SVGIG (reference sequence). This CDR3 reads CAWSKGHLGSSYNEQFF. The CDR3 DNA reads as TGTGCCTGGAGCAAGGGACACTTGGGGAGCTCCTACAATGAGCAGTTCTTC.

This sequence joins TRBV2 and TRBJ2-3, with a possible D match to TRBD2 (7 bases). Germline CDR1 reads SNHLY; CDR2 reads FYNNEI. Trimming took 7 bases from V and 2 from J, leaving 16 bases between them. The CDR3 totals 15 residues. The chain's CDR3 is CASISSGGTTDTQYF. The CDR3 bases are TGTGCCAGCATAAGTTCGGGGGGCACCACAGATACGCAGTATTTT.

The rearrangement joins TRBV7-9 to TRBJ2-7, with 7 bases identical to TRBD1. The junction had 0 bases not matched to a gene; V was cut back by 1 base and J by 6 bases. Germline CDR1 is SEHNR and CDR2 is FQNEAQ (reference sequence). The CDR3 length is 12 residues. The CDR3 sequence: CASSLDRGEQYF. The CDR3, as DNA: TGTGCCAGCAGCTTAGACAGGGGCGAGCAGTACTTC.

This clone was seen a few times. The rearrangement links TRBV4-1 to TRBJ1-1; the D is unclear. There are 12 residues in the CDR3. Trimming pared 3 bases from V and 2 bases from J, leaving 4 bases between. Germline V gene sequence: CDR1 MGHRA, CDR2 YSYEKL. The CDR3 nucleotides read TGCGCCAGCAGCCACGTTAACACTGAAGCTTTCTTT. Amino acids: CASSHVNTEAFF.

This clone appeared a single time. Within the sample, other DNA sequences also encode this same CDR3. The V call is TRBV19, the J call TRBJ1-2; 7 bases are shared with TRBD1. V dropped 4 bases and J dropped 4; count of bases not matched to a gene: 3. CDR1 is LNHDA, CDR2 SQIVND, per germline (reference sequence). CDR3 length: 13 amino acids. The CDR3 here is CASSTGQVYGYTF. The DNA for the CDR3 is TGTGCCAGTAGTACCGGACAGGTCTATGGCTACACCTTC.

This clone was seen a single time. The chain links TRBV6-5 to TRBJ2-3, with TRBD2 matching over 7 bases. The J segment lost 4 bases and the V segment lost 0 bases, leaving 4 bases of the junction unmatched. This CDR3 region has 15 residues. CDR1 is MNHEY and CDR2 is SVGAGI in the germline V gene. CDR3 coding DNA: TGTGCCAGCAGTTACTCGTTCGGGGGGTCAGATACGCAGTATTTT. Translation: CASSYSFGGSDTQYF.

The genes are TRBV7-9 and TRBJ1-4; TRBD1 agrees at 10 bases. The ends lost 6 bases at V and 8 bases at J; junction bases unmatched: 9. The CDR3 sequence is 15 residues long. CDR1 and CDR2 from the germline V gene are SEHNR and FQNEAQ (reference sequence). The CDR3 bases are TGTGCCAGCAGTAGGGGACAGGGGATCGGGGAAAAACTGTTTTTT. Translated: CASSRGQGIGEKLFF.

Comments on this clone: Distinct nucleotide sequences in the sample also encode this CDR3. The rearrangement joins TRBV7-9 to TRBJ1-1; D is possibly TRBD1 (6 bases). V shed 2 bases and J shed 5 bases, with 6 bases lying between them. This CDR3 is built from 12 residues. The germline CDR1 and CDR2 sequences are SEHNR and FQNEAQ (reference sequence). CDR3 in DNA: TGTGCCAGCAGCTTAAGGGGGACTGAAGCTTTCTTT. Protein sequence: CASSLRGTEAFF.

The chain joins TRBV11-2 to TRBJ2-5; no definite D call. Germline-derived CDR1 and CDR2 are SGHAT and FQNNGV. The CDR3 is 12 residues long. V was shortened by 8 bases and J by 4 bases, with 11 bases between the two germline ends. The CDR3: CASAPSRETQYF. The DNA of the CDR3 is TGTGCCAGCGCACCCTCGCGAGAGACCCAGTACTTC.

The chain uses TRBV7-2 and TRBJ2-5; 7 bases fit TRBD1. The germline V gene has CDR1 SGHTA and CDR2 FQGNSA. The CDR3 is made up of 16 amino acids. With 5 bases clipped from V and 5 bases from J, the junction kept 14 bases outside the gene matches. CDR3 sequence (DNA): TGTGCCAGCAGCCTACGGACAGGCTCCTATGAGGAGACCCAGTACTTC. Amino acids: CASSLRTGSYEETQYF. Together with reference TRBV7-2 and TRBJ2-5, the CDR3 gives the full variable domain: GAGVSQSPSNKVTEKGKDVELRCDPISGHTALYWYRQSLGQGLEFLIYFQGNSAPDKSGLPSDRFSAERTGGSVSTLTIQRTQQEDSAVYLCASSLRTGSYEETQYFGPGTRLLVL.

This chain links TRBV28 with TRBJ1-2; D is uncertain. Germline V gene lookup returns CDR1 MDHEN and CDR2 SYDVKM. Trimming pared 7 bases from V and 1 base from J, leaving 4 bases between. The CDR3 length is 11 residues. CDR3 DNA sequence: TGTGCCAGCACTAGTAACTATGGCTACACCTTC. It translates to CASTSNYGYTF.

The chain is built from TRBV9 and TRBJ2-7; 7 bases match TRBD2. The CDR3 covers 14 residues. Germline V gene sequence: CDR1 SGDLS, CDR2 YYNGEE. V lost 4 bases, J lost 7 bases, and 11 bases stayed unmatched. The CDR3 nucleotides read TGTGCCAGCAGCCTCACGGGAGGTCCGGGGGAGCAGTACTTC. Its protein product is CASSLTGGPGEQYF.

This clone appeared a few times. Other DNA sequences in this specimen translate into the identical CDR3. The CDR3 reads CASSYSRGGGTEAFF. In nucleotides, the CDR3 is TGTGCCAGCAGTTACTCCAGGGGAGGGGGGACTGAAGCTTTCTTT. The rearrangement links TRBV6-5 to TRBJ1-1; TRBD1 is a possible D gene (6 bases). V lost 0 bases to trimming and J lost 5 bases, with 13 bases between them. From germline, CDR1 is MNHEY and CDR2 SVGAGI. The CDR3 is 15 amino acids.